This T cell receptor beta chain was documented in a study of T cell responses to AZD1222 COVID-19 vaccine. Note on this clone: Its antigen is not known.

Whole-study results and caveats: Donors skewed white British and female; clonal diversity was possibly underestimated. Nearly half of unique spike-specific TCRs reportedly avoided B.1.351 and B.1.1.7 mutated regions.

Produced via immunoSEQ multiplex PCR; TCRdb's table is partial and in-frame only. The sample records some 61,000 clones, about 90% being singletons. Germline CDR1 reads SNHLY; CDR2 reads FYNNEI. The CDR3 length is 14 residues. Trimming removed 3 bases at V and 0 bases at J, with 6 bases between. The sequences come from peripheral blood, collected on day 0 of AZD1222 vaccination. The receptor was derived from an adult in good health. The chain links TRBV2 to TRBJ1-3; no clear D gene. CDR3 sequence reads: CASSEGYSGNTIYF. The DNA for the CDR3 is TGTGCCAGCAGTGAGGGGTACTCTGGAAACACCATATATTTT.